These 31 T cell receptor beta chains were sequenced from one sample in a study of cytomegalovirus exposure and HLA in healthy donors. The PCR was carried out with 60 Vbeta primers and 13 Jbeta primers. Assay: immunoSEQ multiplex PCR; the TCRdb copy retains only in-frame clones and omits some. In the table there are 100,000 to 150,000 clones, around 66% of which are singletons. The source material was PBMCs. These receptors all come from a woman between 40 and 50 years old in good health and CMV-seropositive.

The chain carries TRBV30 and TRBJ1-1; D call uncertain. The germline gives CDR1 GTSNPN, CDR2 SVGIG (reference sequence). The CDR3 covers 12 residues. Trimming removed 2 bases from V and 2 bases from J, with 6 bases in between. The CDR3, as DNA: TGTGCCTGGAGTACACACAACACTGAAGCTTTCTTT. Its protein product is CAWSTHNTEAFF.

The chain couples TRBV2 to TRBJ1-4; 8 nucleotides agree with TRBD1. The CDR3 spans 18 residues. The V and J ends lost 1 base and 3 bases, in that order; junction bases with no gene match: 10. Germline lookup yields CDR1 SNHLY and CDR2 FYNNEI. DNA for the CDR3: TGTGCCAGCAGTGAAGTTGCCCGGACAGGGCAGGCTAATGAAAAACTGTTTTTT. It yields the protein CASSEVARTGQANEKLFF.

This chain uses TRBV5-1 with TRBJ2-5, with TRBD2 identical over 7 bases. In germline, CDR1 is SGHRS, CDR2 YFSETQ. The V segment lost 4 bases and the J segment 4 bases; nucleotides outside the gene matches: 10. This CDR3 region has 15 residues. As DNA, the CDR3 is TGCGCCAGCAGCCTTCGGGCGGGAGTGGGAGAGACCCAGTACTTC. Translated, it gives CASSLRAGVGETQYF.

This clone is a singleton in its sample. V and J are TRBV15 and TRBJ2-5; 12 bases map to TRBD2. V gave up 0 bases and J gave up 1 base; unmatched junction bases: 6. Germline values: CDR1 LNHNV, CDR2 YYDKDF (reference sequence). This CDR3 spans 18 amino acids. CDR3 nucleotides: TGTGCCACCAGCAGAGATCCTAGCGGGGGGGCGTTCCAAGAGACCCAGTACTTC. Residues: CATSRDPSGGAFQETQYF.

The V and J genes are TRBV5-4 and TRBJ2-7, with 11 bases matching TRBD2. Germline V CDR1 and CDR2: SGHNT, YYREEE (reference sequence). CDR3 length: 18 amino acids. V dropped 0 bases and J dropped 6; count of bases not matched to a gene: 14. CDR3 amino acids: CASSLAGVAGGPGSEQYF. In DNA form, the CDR3 reads TGTGCCAGCAGCTTGGCCGGGGTAGCGGGAGGGCCAGGTTCCGAGCAGTACTTC.

On this clone itself: Other DNA sequences from this sample encode an identical CDR3 as well. This chain uses TRBV5-1 with TRBJ1-1; 9 bases align to TRBD1. This CDR3 has 13 amino acids. CDR1 and CDR2 (germline): SGHRS, YFSETQ. The junction had 1 base not matched to a gene; V was cut back by 4 bases and J by 3 bases. CDR3 residues: CASSRQGDTEAFF. The CDR3 nucleotides read TGCGCCAGCAGCCGACAGGGGGACACTGAAGCTTTCTTT. The full variable domain, its missing parts supplied by reference TRBV5-1 and TRBJ1-1, is KAGVTQTPRYLIKTRGQQVTLSCSPISGHRSVSWYQQTPGQGLQFLFEYFSETQRNKGNFPGRFSGRQFSNSRSEMNVSTLELGDSALYLCASSRQGDTEAFFGQGTRLTVV.

The J gene is TRBJ2-1, the V gene TRBV27; 11 positions agree with TRBD2. Losses at the gene ends were 5 bases for V and 9 bases for J; bases not matched to a gene: 9. Germline values: CDR1 MNHEY, CDR2 SMNVEV (reference sequence). The CDR3 extends over 15 amino acids. DNA of the CDR3: TGTGCCAGCAGTGCCCGACTAGCGGGAAATGTTGAGCAGTTCTTC. This sequence encodes CASSARLAGNVEQFF.

This chain joins TRBV30 and TRBJ2-3; tentatively, D is TRBD2 (6 bases). The V end lost 4 bases, the J end lost 5 bases, and 16 bases lay between the germline ends. CDR3 length: 14 amino acids. Germline assignment: CDR1 GTSNPN and CDR2 SVGIG (reference sequence). The CDR3 DNA is TGTGCCTGGAAGGTGGGACGGGGGATAGATACGCAGTATTTT. Protein sequence: CAWKVGRGIDTQYF.

The V call is TRBV7-9, the J call TRBJ2-1; TRBD2 agrees at 16 bases. The CDR3 has 17 amino acids. After removal of 3 bases from V and 5 bases from J, the junction contained 4 bases not matched to a gene. CDR1 SEHNR and CDR2 FQNEAQ come from the germline V gene (reference sequence). CDR3 DNA sequence: TGTGCCAGCAGCTTGGAGGGACTAGCGGGGGGGCACAATGAGCAGTTCTTC. Its protein is CASSLEGLAGGHNEQFF.

The gene calls are TRBV7-2 and TRBJ1-2; TRBD1 matches at 9 bases. The CDR3 is 14 residues long. Trimming removed 4 bases from V and 7 bases from J; junction bases left unmatched: 7. Germline V CDR1 and CDR2: SGHTA, FQGNSA. The CDR3: CASSSSQGAGGYTF. DNA for the CDR3: TGTGCCAGCAGCTCCTCACAGGGGGCGGGTGGCTACACCTTC.

This chain links TRBV5-4 with TRBJ2-7, with TRBD2 matching over 10 bases. J was trimmed by 4 bases and V by 4 bases; bases with no gene match: 5. Germline V gene data show CDR1 as SGHNT and CDR2 as YYREEE (reference sequence). This CDR3 has 14 amino acids. CDR3 sequence: CASSTGTSEYEQYF. The CDR3, as DNA: TGTGCCAGCAGCACCGGGACTAGCGAATACGAGCAGTACTTC.

This rearrangement joins TRBV11-3 to TRBJ2-5; perhaps TRBD2 as D (6 bases). V lost 5 bases, J lost 2 bases, and 12 bases lay in between. From germline, CDR1 is SGHNT and CDR2 YENEEA. This CDR3 has 14 residues. CDR3 nucleotides: TGTGCCAGCAGCCTGACCGGGACTCAAGAGACCCAGTACTTC. Translated, it gives CASSLTGTQETQYF.

V is TRBV5-1 and J is TRBJ2-7; D call uncertain. The CDR3 runs to 13 residues. V lost 4 bases and J lost 3, with 11 bases in between. Looked up from germline, CDR1 is SGHRS and CDR2 is YFSETQ. CDR3 nucleotides: TGCGCCAGCAGCACCGGGTGGAGCTACGAGCAGTACTTC. The encoded protein is CASSTGWSYEQYF.

Only a few counts were recorded for this clone. The chain is built from TRBV5-1 and TRBJ1-3, with a possible D match to TRBD1 (5 bases). Germline CDR1 and CDR2: SGHRS and YFSETQ. The CDR3 extends over 15 amino acids. V gave up 0 bases and J gave up 0 bases, with 7 bases separating them. The CDR3 bases are TGCGCCAGCAGCTTGGGACAGAGCTCTGGAAACACCATATATTTT. This gives the protein CASSLGQSSGNTIYF.

Of note for this clone: One junction end disagrees with the germline gene, perhaps due to a read error. CDR3 protein: CASSLAPGQQGRF. The CDR3 DNA reads as TGCGCCAGCAGCTTGGCCCCGGGACAGCAGGGTCGCTTC. The chain carries TRBV5-1 and TRBJ2-4; 7 bases align to TRBD1. The CDR3 sequence is 13 residues long. Germline loops: CDR1 SGHRS, CDR2 YFSETQ.

The genes are TRBV6-5 and TRBJ1-3; 7 bases line up with TRBD1. Unmatched junction bases numbered 4, after V lost 0 bases and J lost 2 bases. The CDR3 spans 16 residues. The germline V gene encodes CDR1 MNHEY and CDR2 SVGAGI. Here the CDR3 DNA reads TGTGCCAGCAGTTACTCCGCGGACAGGACTGGAAACACCATATATTTT. Protein product: CASSYSADRTGNTIYF.

V gene TRBV5-1 combines with J gene TRBJ2-2; D perhaps matches TRBD1 (6 bases). CDR3 length: 16 amino acids. Germline CDR1 is SGHRS and CDR2 is YFSETQ. V dropped 2 bases and J dropped 1 base, with 12 bases sitting between them. CDR3 bases: TGCGCCAGCAGCTTAACCCCGGGACAGAACACCGGGGAGCTGTTTTTT. Residues: CASSLTPGQNTGELFF.

The chain combines TRBV21-1 with TRBJ2-2; the table's D gene call, TRBD1, was not cross checked with the DNA. TRBV21-1 is designated a pseudogene. The CDR3 spans 18 residues. CDR3 nucleotide sequence: TGTGCCAGCAACCTCGGAGTGGAGACAGGGGGCGGTTCCGGGGAGCTGTTTTTT. This encodes CASNLGVETGGGSGELFF.

This chain uses TRBV11-2 with TRBJ2-7; 9 bases match TRBD1. Germline loops: CDR1 SGHAT, CDR2 FQNNGV. The CDR3 has 14 amino acids. V shed 5 bases and J 6 bases; nucleotides not matched to a gene: 8. As DNA, the CDR3 is TGTGCCAGCAGCCGGGACAGGGAAAGATCCGAGCAGTACTTC. Protein: CASSRDRERSEQYF.

The chain couples TRBV19 to TRBJ2-2; D gene unclear. CDR1 and CDR2 from the germline V gene are LNHDA and SQIVND (reference sequence). V lost 4 bases and J lost 4, with 13 bases in between. CDR3 length: 15 amino acids. The CDR3 nucleotides read TGTGCCAGTAGTACACAAGCTAGTTTCACCGGGGAGCTGTTTTTT. Translating it yields CASSTQASFTGELFF.

This rearrangement joins TRBV20-1 to TRBJ2-7, with D uncertain. Germline assignment: CDR1 DFQATT and CDR2 SNEGSKA (reference sequence). The CDR3 runs 11 residues. The ends were cut back, 3 bases at V and 6 bases at J, with 9 bases in the middle. The CDR3 spells CSASRPAEQYF. The CDR3 coding sequence is TGCAGTGCTAGCAGGCCGGCCGAGCAGTACTTC.

This chain connects TRBV6-1 to TRBJ2-5; TRBD2 aligns across 13 bases. Unmatched junction bases numbered 10, after V lost 4 bases and J lost 5 bases. CDR1 is MNHNS, CDR2 SASEGT, per germline. The CDR3 is made up of 17 amino acids. The CDR3 DNA is TGTGCCAGCAGTGCCGCGACTAGCGGGGGGAGAGGGGAGACCCAGTACTTC. Its translation is CASSAATSGGRGETQYF.

The chain employs TRBV11-2 and TRBJ2-5; possibly TRBD1 for D (6 bases). Trimming shortened V by 3 bases and J by 3 bases, and 11 bases separated the two germline ends. The CDR3 runs to 14 residues. Germline CDR1 reads SGHAT; CDR2 reads FQNNGV. The CDR3 loop reads CASSFPPGEETQYF. In nucleotides, the CDR3 is TGTGCCAGCAGCTTCCCTCCAGGGGAAGAGACCCAGTACTTC.

This clone was seen a single time. This sequence joins TRBV28 and TRBJ2-3; D may be TRBD1 (5 bases). This CDR3 is built from 15 residues. Germline-derived CDR1 and CDR2 are MDHEN and SYDVKM. V was cut by 6 bases and J by 3 bases, with 16 bases left in between. The CDR3 loop reads CASRGPERRTDTQYF. CDR3 nucleotide sequence: TGTGCCAGCAGGGGGCCCGAGCGCCGGACAGATACGCAGTATTTT. Full variable domain (remainder filled in from reference TRBV28 and TRBJ2-3): DVKVTQSSRYLVKRTGEKVFLECVQDMDHENMFWYRQDPGLGLRLIYFSYDVKMKEKGDIPEGYSVSREKKERFSLILESASTNQTSMYLCASRGPERRTDTQYFGPGTRLTVL.

In its sample, this clone was seen a few times. The CDR3 here is CAISTGTSAYEQYF. The CDR3, as DNA: TGTGCCATCAGCACCGGGACTAGCGCCTACGAGCAGTACTTC. The chain recombines TRBV10-3 with TRBJ2-5, with TRBD2 matching over 10 bases. The J call could be wrong; TRBJ2-7 is a better fit for the DNA end. This CDR3 contains 14 residues. Germline CDR1 is ENHRY and CDR2 is SYGVKD.

The V call is TRBV11-3, the J call TRBJ1-1, with a tentative D call TRBD1 (6 bases). The length of the CDR3 is 14 residues. V gave up 3 bases and J gave up 6 bases, with 14 bases separating them. CDR1 and CDR2 from the germline V gene are SGHNT and YENEEA. This chain's CDR3 is CASSFFGTTAEAFF. The CDR3 nucleotides are TGTGCCAGCAGCTTCTTCGGGACAACCGCTGAAGCTTTCTTT.

The table lists this clone with a count of one. J is TRBJ1-1 and V is TRBV11-3; 10 bases are a match to TRBD1. Germline V gene lookup returns CDR1 SGHNT and CDR2 YENEEA. The CDR3 spans 18 residues. Germline trimming cut 4 bases from V and 1 base from J; bases unmatched to any gene: 12. DNA of the CDR3: TGTGCCAGCAGCTCCGAGGGACAGGGGTTACAACGGAACACTGAAGCTTTCTTT. Translation gives CASSSEGQGLQRNTEAFF.

This chain links TRBV28 with TRBJ1-3; D unclear. Trimming removed 4 bases at V and 7 bases at J, with 17 bases between. CDR1 MDHEN and CDR2 SYDVKM come from the germline V gene. The CDR3 is made up of 15 amino acids. DNA for the CDR3: TGTGCCAGCAGTTCAGTGGAGACGGGAGGGAACACCATATATTTT. Translating gives CASSSVETGGNTIYF.

The CDR3 DNA reads TGTGCCAGCAGTTATCAGGCGAACACTGAAGCTTTCTTT. Translating it yields CASSYQANTEAFF. The chain employs TRBV6-5 and TRBJ1-1; D unresolved. Trimming pared 3 bases from V and 1 base from J, leaving 6 bases between. CDR1 and CDR2 (germline): MNHEY, SVGAGI. The CDR3 is 13 residues long.

CDR3 sequence: CASSSASGLDNEQFF. As DNA, the CDR3 is TGTGCCAGCAGCTCCGCTAGCGGGCTCGACAATGAGCAGTTCTTC. This chain links TRBV13 with TRBJ2-1; 8 bases map to TRBD2. Trimming at V came to 4 bases and at J to 5 bases, leaving 7 bases not matched to a gene. Germline V gene data show CDR1 as PRHDT and CDR2 as FYEKMQ (reference sequence). The CDR3 sequence is 15 residues long.

This rearrangement joins TRBV5-6 to TRBJ2-3; 8 nucleotides agree with TRBD1. The CDR3 loop spans 15 amino acids. The junction had 4 bases not matched to a gene; V was cut back by 4 bases and J by 0 bases. Germline V gene sequence: CDR1 SGHDT, CDR2 YYEEEE. The CDR3 loop is CASSPGQGSTDTQYF. The DNA for the CDR3 is TGTGCCAGCAGCCCTGGACAGGGAAGCACAGATACGCAGTATTTT.